This T cell receptor (beta chain) comes out of a study of cytomegalovirus exposure and HLA in healthy donors. Study as a whole: Earlier sequencing of about 179 million T cells yielded around 100 million unique TCR beta sequences. Study-wide results and caveats: Among donors in an Asian-associated ancestry cluster, a later analysis reportedly found fewer N-insertions than the roughly 670-donor mean.

Those who donated were healthy bone marrow donors. It was with 60 Vbeta and 13 Jbeta primers that the PCR ran. Original processing methods: Counted up in a later analysis, unique TCR beta chains came to approximately 83 million, with about 9.9 million shared. Clones were sequenced by immunoSEQ multiplex PCR, and TCRdb holds only the in-frame ones, with some missing. The V and J calls and clone size were taken over from that table, and D and trimming were inferred from the DNA. The sample shows about 160,000 clones, around 77% of them seen only once. CDR1 and CDR2 from the germline V gene are SQVTM and ANQGSEA. Unmatched junction bases numbered 11, after V lost 6 bases and J lost 1 base. CDR3 length equals 15 residues. In regard to this clone: Its antigen is not known.

The clonotype comes from a man aged 55 to 69 in good health and CMV-seronegative. Sequenced material: PBMCs. V is TRBV29-1 and J is TRBJ2-5; 7 bases fit TRBD1. The DNA for the CDR3 is TGCAGCGTCGCTCTTAATCCAGGGGGCCAAGAGACCCAGTACTTC. Residues: CSVALNPGGQETQYF.